One and the same sample provided the 22 T cell receptor beta chains below, sequenced in a study of low-dose radiotherapy and immunotherapy resistance in tumors. Time point described: after trial treatment. The treatment here: LDRT plus nivolumab, ipilimumab, low-dose cyclophosphamide and aspirin (RACIN trial). Both TCRalpha and TCRbeta chains were reverse transcribed with V-gene-specific primers. TCR amplification involved 20 to 25 PCR cycles with a constant-region primer and V-primer adapter. Using its own MiXCR run on the reads, TCRdb lists one record per CDR3 protein. The repertoire includes under 75,000 distinct CDR3 sequences, under 30% of them detected once, and 6.5% to 7% sits in the top ten. Here the sequenced sample was PBMCs, taken after low-dose radiotherapy plus immunotherapy. The receptor source for this set is a male donor with prostate cancer.

The chain combines TRBV29-1 with TRBJ2-1; 8 nucleotides align to TRBD1. CDR1 is SQVTM, CDR2 ANQGSEA, per germline. V gave up 7 bases and J gave up 9 bases; unmatched junction bases: 11. There are 13 residues in the CDR3. The CDR3 nucleotides read TGCAGCGGGGCGGACAGGGCAGGGGGTGAGCAGTTCTTC. Translating it yields CSGADRAGGEQFF.

This clonotype was seen only a few times. The V gene is TRBV12-3 or TRBV12-4, the J gene TRBJ2-7; no clear D. V was pared by 3 bases and J by 9 bases, with 9 bases between. The CDR3 extends over 11 amino acids. The CDR3 DNA reads as TGTGCCAGCAGTTTCGCGACGGGGCAGTACTTC. This gives the protein CASSFATGQYF.

Ten or more counts support this clonotype. This chain links TRBV5-1 with TRBJ1-4, with 8 bases that match TRBD1. Germline V gene sequence: CDR1 SGHRS, CDR2 YFSETQ. This CDR3 is built from 14 residues. Unmatched junction bases numbered 3, after V lost 3 bases and J lost 5 bases. The DNA of the CDR3 is TGCGCCAGCAGCTCGGGACAGGCAAATGAAAAACTGTTTTTT. Its translation: CASSSGQANEKLFF.

This clonotype was recorded at least ten times. The chain recombines TRBV9 with TRBJ1-3; the D is unclear. V was clipped by 0 bases and J by 0 bases, with 7 bases between them. Germline-derived CDR1 and CDR2 are SGDLS and YYNGEE. The CDR3 consists of 15 residues. DNA for the CDR3: TGTGCCAGCAGCGTAGCCCAGAGCTCTGGAAACACCATATATTTT. This codes for CASSVAQSSGNTIYF.

The J gene is TRBJ2-1, the V gene TRBV9; 9 positions agree with TRBD2. The ends lost 6 bases at V and 5 bases at J; junction bases unmatched: 3. The CDR3 totals 13 residues. Germline V gene data show CDR1 as SGDLS and CDR2 as YYNGEE. The CDR3 sequence is CASKTSGDNEQFF. The CDR3 bases are TGTGCCAGCAAGACTAGCGGAGACAATGAGCAGTTCTTC.

This clonotype was seen at least ten times. The chain combines TRBV9 with TRBJ2-2; 8 bases match TRBD1. The J segment lost 5 bases and the V segment lost 3 bases, leaving 6 bases of the junction unmatched. The CDR3 runs to 15 residues. Germline loops: CDR1 SGDLS, CDR2 YYNGEE. The CDR3 DNA reads as TGTGCCAGCAGCGGACAGGGGAGTCCGACCGGGGAGCTGTTTTTT. Protein product: CASSGQGSPTGELFF.

The V call is TRBV6-2 or TRBV6-3, the J call TRBJ2-3, with D possibly being TRBD2 (5 bases). Trimming left V 7 bases short and J 1 base short, with 12 bases between. Germline-derived CDR1 and CDR2 are MNHEY and SVGEGT. The CDR3 extends over 14 amino acids. The CDR3 protein is CASKRALGTDTQYF. CDR3 nucleotide sequence: TGTGCCAGCAAGCGTGCACTAGGCACAGATACGCAGTATTTT.

As concerns this clonotype: A far larger clone is one nucleotide away, so this likely arose from a read error. The V call is TRBV27, the J call TRBJ2-5, with a weak D call TRBD1 (6 bases). The CDR3 is 14 residues long. Looked up from germline, CDR1 is MNHEY and CDR2 is SMNVEV (reference sequence). With 5 bases removed from V and 11 bases from J, the gap between germline ends came to 21 bases. CDR3 coding DNA: TGTGCCAGCAGTATGGACAGAGTATCCAATGAGCAGTACTTC. The encoded protein is CASSMDRVSNEQYF.

Only a few counts were recorded for this clonotype. The rearrangement uses TRBV28 and TRBJ2-7; D ambiguous. Germline CDR1 and CDR2: MDHEN and SYDVKM. Trimming shortened V by 2 bases and J by 5 bases, and 25 bases separated the two germline ends. The CDR3 length is 18 residues. In DNA form, the CDR3 reads TGTGCCAGCAGTTTAATGGGCAACAACCTAGGGTTCCTGCACGAGCAGTACTTC. Its protein product is CASSLMGNNLGFLHEQYF.

This clonotype was counted at least ten times. This chain links TRBV6-2 or TRBV6-3 with TRBJ1-5; the match to TRBD1 covers 7 bases. V was clipped by 4 bases and J by 7 bases; unmatched bases: 10. Germline CDR1 is MNHEY and CDR2 is SVGEGT. The CDR3 length is 15 residues. In DNA form, the CDR3 reads TGTGCCAGCAGTTGGGGCCGACAGGGCGGCCAGCCCCAGCATTTT. It yields the protein CASSWGRQGGQPQHF.

This rearrangement joins TRBV10-3 to TRBJ2-3; 9 bases are shared with TRBD2. The junction had 14 bases not matched to a gene; V was cut back by 6 bases and J by 1 base. Germline CDR1 ENHRY, CDR2 SYGVKD. The length of the CDR3 is 18 residues. DNA of the CDR3: TGTGCCATCAGCGAGGAGAGGGGAAGACTAGCGGGCACAGATACGCAGTATTTT. It yields the protein CAISEERGRLAGTDTQYF.

The chain is built from TRBV5-1 and TRBJ2-1; D gene ambiguous. This CDR3 is 10 amino acids long. The V gene's germline CDR1 is SGHRS and CDR2 YFSETQ. V was shortened by 7 bases and J by 9 bases, with 8 bases between the two germline ends. CDR3 bases: TGCGCCAGCGGCCTGGGTGAGCAGTTCTTC. It specifies CASGLGEQFF.

This clonotype was seen ten or more times. The rearrangement uses TRBV11-1 and TRBJ1-3; possible D gene TRBD1, 6 bases. V gave up 8 bases and J gave up 0 bases, with 14 bases separating them. Per germline, CDR1 SGHAT and CDR2 FQDESV (reference sequence). The CDR3 loop spans 15 amino acids. The CDR3 here is CASSEQGRSGNTIYF. The CDR3 coding sequence is TGTGCCAGCTCGGAACAGGGACGCTCTGGAAACACCATATATTTT.

This clonotype was seen ten or more times. The chain recombines TRBV20-1 with TRBJ2-6; D unresolved. The CDR3 has 13 residues. Trimming removed 2 bases at V and 0 bases at J, with 2 bases between. CDR1 and CDR2 from the germline V gene are DFQATT and SNEGSKA (reference sequence). CDR3 sequence: CSARRSGANVLTF. CDR3 bases: TGCAGTGCTAGACGCTCTGGGGCCAACGTCCTGACTTTC.

The rearrangement links TRBV28 to TRBJ1-2; D may be TRBD1 (6 bases). V was trimmed by 6 bases and J by 6 bases, leaving 20 bases between them. The germline CDR1 and CDR2 sequences are MDHEN and SYDVKM. The CDR3 spans 15 residues. The CDR3 loop reads CASRPRGRGNDGYTF. CDR3 bases: TGTGCCAGCAGGCCGAGGGGCAGGGGTAATGATGGCTACACCTTC.

Points on this clonotype: This likely reflects a read error, since a far larger clone is one base away. The chain is built from TRBV12-3 or TRBV12-4 and TRBJ2-1; 8 nucleotides line up with TRBD1. V shed 6 bases and J 10 bases; nucleotides not matched to a gene: 11. This CDR3 has 14 residues. The DNA for the CDR3 is TGTGCCAGCAGGAACCGGGACAGGACCTACGAGCAGTTCTTC. Its protein product is CASRNRDRTYEQFF.

This clonotype was recorded at least ten times. The CDR3: CASSEMGQGDGYTF. The CDR3 nucleotides are TGCGCTTCCTCCGAGATGGGACAGGGGGATGGCTACACCTTC. The rearrangement joins TRBV29-1 to TRBJ1-2; the match to TRBD1 covers 11 bases. The CDR3 extends over 14 amino acids. The germline CDR1 and CDR2 sequences are SQVTM and ANQGSEA.

This clonotype was detected ten times or more. J is TRBJ2-1 and V is TRBV7-3; tentative D call: TRBD2 (5 bases). The CDR3 extends over 15 amino acids. V lost 5 bases and J 6 bases, leaving 17 bases between the germline ends. Germline V gene data show CDR1 as SGHTA and CDR2 as FQGTGA. The CDR3 DNA sequence: TGTGCCAGCAGCCCCCGGAGGTCCTCCGTCAATGAGCAGTTCTTC. Translation gives CASSPRRSSVNEQFF. Complete variable domain (other parts from reference TRBV7-3 and TRBJ2-1): GAGVSQTPSNKVTEKGKYVELRCDPISGHTALYWYRQSLGQGPEFLIYFQGTGAADDSGLPNDRFFAVRPEGSVSTLKIQRTERGDSAVYLCASSPRRSSVNEQFFGPGTRLTVL.

This clonotype was counted ten times or more. The V call is TRBV29-1, the J call TRBJ2-4; TRBD1 matches 11 bases. Losses at the gene ends were 3 bases for V and 6 bases for J; bases not matched to a gene: 7. Germline CDR1 is SQVTM and CDR2 is ANQGSEA. The CDR3 is made up of 15 amino acids. The CDR3 nucleotides are TGCAGCGTTGAGACACCGGGACAGGGGGGAAACATTCAGTACTTC. Translating it yields CSVETPGQGGNIQYF.

Ten or more counts support this clonotype. The CDR3 DNA reads TGTGCCAGCAGTTTGCCCATCGGGGATTCACCCCTCCACTTT. Protein product: CASSLPIGDSPLHF. The V and J genes are TRBV28 and TRBJ1-6; no clear D. Germline V gene sequence: CDR1 MDHEN, CDR2 SYDVKM. There are 14 residues in the CDR3. V was clipped by 3 bases and J by 8 bases, with 11 bases between them.

This clonotype appeared many times. The chain carries TRBV15 and TRBJ2-2, with D uncertain. The germline CDR1 and CDR2 sequences are LNHNV and YYDKDF (reference sequence). V dropped 3 bases and J dropped 6 bases, with 8 bases sitting between them. This CDR3 contains 13 residues. CDR3 DNA: TGTGCCACCAGCAGTTATGGGGCCGGGGAGCTGTTTTTT. Translating it yields CATSSYGAGELFF. The full variable domain, rest sourced from reference TRBV15 and TRBJ2-2, is DAMVIQNPRYQVTQFGKPVTLSCSQTLNHNVMYWYQQKSSQAPKLLFHYYDKDFNNEADTPDNFQSRRPNTSFCFLDIRSPGLGDTAMYLCATSSYGAGELFFGEGSRLTVL.

This clonotype was found many times. The gene calls are TRBV27 and TRBJ2-1; no clear D. This CDR3 is built from 14 residues. The germline V gene encodes CDR1 MNHEY and CDR2 SMNVEV (reference sequence). With 4 bases removed from V and 8 bases from J, the gap between germline ends came to 15 bases. CDR3 sequence (DNA): TGTGCCAGCAGTTACTTACGCGGATTGCATGAGCAGTTCTTC. As protein: CASSYLRGLHEQFF.